This is a list of T cell receptor beta chains from one sample in a study of blood T cells in healthy people across ages. Using its own MiXCR run on the 5' RACE reads, TCRdb lists one record per CDR3 protein. The repertoire holds a few hundred thousand distinct CDR3 sequences, with roughly half as singletons. The sequenced sample consisted of blood. All receptors come from a man in his fifties or sixties in good health. Both conserved end residues are part of each CDR3. The order of the fields is V gene, D gene, J gene, clone size, CDR3 protein, CDR3 DNA. The D gene is left open where the match is weak. Size values are once, few and many counts, or a class for expanded clones, and some rows have none.

TRBV10-3,TRBD2,TRBJ2-5,once,CATGTSGTETQYF,TGTGCCACCGGGACTAGCGGTACGGAGACCCAGTACTTC
TRBV5-4,TRBD2,TRBJ2-7,few,CASSPAGLAGSYEQYF,TGTGCCAGCAGCCCGGCAGGGCTAGCGGGCTCCTACGAGCAGTACTTC
TRBV7-9,NA,TRBJ2-3,NA,CASSFSGDSQYF,TGTGCCAGCAGCTTTTCGGGTGATTCGCAGTATTTT
TRBV3-1,NA,TRBJ2-7,NA,CASTQRGRGSGEQYF,TGTGCCAGCACCCAAAGAGGGAGGGGGTCGGGCGAGCAGTACTTC
TRBV11-2,TRBD2,TRBJ2-1,NA,CASSAGLAGEAQFF,TGTGCCAGCAGCGCCGGACTAGCGGGAGAGGCCCAGTTCTTC
TRBV20-1,TRBD1,TRBJ2-1,NA,CSARDPGQGSYNEQFF,TGCAGTGCTAGAGATCCGGGACAGGGCTCCTACAATGAGCAGTTCTTC
TRBV20-1,NA,TRBJ2-3,once,CSASPLPQATDTQYF,TGCAGTGCTAGCCCCCTGCCCCAGGCCACAGATACGCAGTATTTT
TRBV28,TRBD2,TRBJ2-3,many,CASRGRAGGPTSTDTQYF,TGTGCCAGCCGGGGTCGTGCGGGAGGGCCAACTAGCACAGATACGCAGTATTTT
TRBV9,NA,TRBJ2-5,few,CASSVVGGWETQYF,TGTGCCAGCAGCGTAGTGGGTGGTTGGGAGACCCAGTACTTC
TRBV7-2,NA,TRBJ1-3,few,CASTRSVSSGNTIYF,TGTGCCAGCACCCGGTCGGTGAGCTCTGGAAACACCATATATTTT
TRBV30,NA,TRBJ2-5,NA,CAWSFPGAWETQYF,TGTGCCTGGAGTTTCCCGGGGGCGTGGGAGACCCAGTACTTC
TRBV29-1,NA,TRBJ2-3,NA,CSAGQTTTDTQYF,TGCAGCGCTGGACAGACGACCACAGATACGCAGTATTTT
TRBV20-1,NA,TRBJ2-7,NA,CSATGRMYEQYF,TGCAGTGCTACAGGCAGGATGTACGAGCAGTACTTC
TRBV14,NA,TRBJ2-7,NA,CAGSQHHYEQYF,TGTGCCGGCAGCCAACACCACTACGAGCAGTACTTC
TRBV4-3,TRBD1,TRBJ1-2,few,CASSQGIGTGGGYTF,TGCGCCAGCAGCCAAGGGATAGGGACAGGAGGTGGCTACACCTTC
TRBV10-3,TRBD1,TRBJ2-1,NA,CAISGDRDYNEQFF,TGTGCCATCAGTGGGGACAGGGACTACAATGAGCAGTTCTTC
TRBV12-3/TRBV12-4,NA,TRBJ2-5,once,CASSYRTQETQYF,TGTGCCAGCAGTTATCGGACCCAAGAGACCCAGTACTTC
TRBV12-3/TRBV12-4,NA,TRBJ2-4,NA,CASSLADGRHIQYF,TGTGCCAGCAGTTTGGCGGATGGGAGGCACATTCAGTACTTC
TRBV30,TRBD2,TRBJ2-7,NA,CAWSGLAGAGRIYEQYF,TGTGCCTGGAGCGGACTAGCGGGAGCGGGACGGATCTACGAGCAGTACTTC
TRBV20-1,TRBD1,TRBJ2-6,NA,CSAGRDRDLWGANVLTF,TGCAGTGCTGGCCGGGACAGGGATTTGTGGGGGGCCAACGTCCTGACTTTC
TRBV27,NA,TRBJ2-3,once,CASSLGGNTQYF,TGTGCCAGCAGTTTAGGCGGTAATACGCAGTATTTT
TRBV3-1,NA,TRBJ1-1,NA,CASSQGVRAVFMNTEAFF,TGTGCCAGCAGCCAAGGTGTGCGAGCAGTGTTCATGAACACTGAAGCTTTCTTT
TRBV12-3/TRBV12-4,NA,TRBJ2-4,NA,CASSTITGLVNIQYF,TGTGCCAGCAGTACTATCACAGGGCTTGTTAACATTCAGTACTTC
TRBV5-5,NA,TRBJ2-1,NA,CASSLGQAPNNEQFF,TGTGCCAGCAGCTTGGGACAGGCGCCAAACAATGAGCAGTTCTTC
TRBV5-1,TRBD1,TRBJ2-3,NA,CASSRTGSTDTQYF,TGCGCCAGCAGCCGGACAGGGAGCACAGATACGCAGTATTTT
TRBV4-3,TRBD2,TRBJ2-7,NA,CASSQILGLAGGSSYNEQYF,TGCGCCAGCAGCCAAATTTTGGGACTAGCGGGAGGGAGCTCCTACAATGAGCAGTACTTC
TRBV27,NA,TRBJ2-5,NA,CASSFEPDGTQYF,TGTGCCAGCAGTTTCGAGCCTGATGGGACCCAGTACTTC
TRBV13,TRBD1,TRBJ2-1,NA,CASSSPIITGDYNEQFF,TGTGCCAGCAGCTCGCCGATCATTACAGGGGACTACAATGAGCAGTTCTTC
TRBV20-1,NA,TRBJ2-4,many,CSARNPGTRENIQYF,TGCAGTGCTAGAAATCCGGGGACCAGGGAAAACATTCAGTACTTC
TRBV28,NA,TRBJ2-7,many,CASRGHGPSYEQYF,TGTGCCAGCAGGGGCCATGGGCCCTCCTACGAGCAGTACTTC
TRBV7-2,NA,TRBJ1-6,NA,CVSSLRGANSPLHF,TGTGTCAGCAGCTTACGGGGGGCTAATTCACCCCTCCACTTT
TRBV4-3,TRBD1,TRBJ2-7,NA,CASSQGTGGLDEQYF,TGCGCCAGCAGCCAGGGGACAGGGGGCTTAGACGAGCAGTACTTC
TRBV12-3/TRBV12-4,NA,TRBJ2-6,NA,CASSWGQLLSGANVPTF,TGTGCCAGCAGTTGGGGGCAGTTACTCTCTGGGGCCAACGTCCCGACTTTC
TRBV7-3,NA,TRBJ2-3,once,CASSLSGSGWYF,TGTGCCAGCAGCTTAAGTGGTAGCGGTTGGTATTTT
TRBV6-2/TRBV6-3,NA,TRBJ2-7,many,CASSLTDSYEQYF,TGTGCCAGCAGTTTGACAGATTCCTACGAGCAGTACTTC
TRBV7-2,NA,TRBJ2-1,NA,CASSLPGWHEQFF,TGTGCCAGCAGCCTACCAGGGTGGCATGAGCAGTTCTTT
TRBV10-1,NA,TRBJ1-5,NA,CASIRGQPQHF,TGCGCCAGCATACGAGGCCAGCCCCAGCATTTT
TRBV6-1,TRBD2,TRBJ2-5,NA,CASRKGAGGTNEQYF,TGTGCCAGCCGGAAAGGAGCGGGGGGGACTAATGAGCAGTACTTC
TRBV7-2,NA,TRBJ2-5,few,CASSLITARWETQYF,TGTGCCAGCAGCTTAATTACGGCTAGGTGGGAGACCCAGTACTTC
TRBV20-1,TRBD1,TRBJ1-6,NA,CSARDALTGSSPLHF,TGCAGTGCTAGAGATGCTCTGACAGGGTCTTCACCCCTCCACTTT
TRBV3-1,TRBD2,TRBJ2-1,NA,CASSQGGGRVSHEQFF,TGTGCCAGCAGCCAAGGTGGCGGGAGAGTAAGTCATGAGCAGTTCTTC
TRBV20-1,NA,TRBJ2-7,few,CSARRDVEQYF,TGCAGTGCCCGCCGCGACGTCGAGCAGTACTTC
TRBV20-1,TRBD1,TRBJ2-5,NA,CSATRDRGETQYF,TGCAGTGCTACCCGGGACAGGGGTGAGACCCAGTACTTC
TRBV6-4,NA,TRBJ2-7,few,CASSLGNEQYF,TGTGCCAGCTCATTGGGGAATGAGCAGTACTTC
TRBV6-1,TRBD2,TRBJ2-7,once,CASKRSGGAYEQYF,TGTGCCAGCAAGCGGAGCGGGGGGGCCTACGAGCAGTACTTC
TRBV20-1,NA,TRBJ2-3,few,CSARDSHTQYF,TGCAGTGCTAGAGATTCCCATACGCAGTATTTT
TRBV29-1,NA,TRBJ2-7,NA,CSVGQLTYGQYF,TGCAGCGTTGGACAGCTCACCTACGGGCAGTACTTC
TRBV29-1,NA,TRBJ2-7,NA,CSVEDPAGVYEQYF,TGCAGCGTTGAAGACCCAGCAGGGGTCTACGAGCAGTACTTC
TRBV20-1,TRBD1,TRBJ2-7,once,CSAAPTGGKYEQYF,TGCAGTGCTGCTCCGACAGGGGGCAAGTACGAGCAGTACTTC
TRBV12-3/TRBV12-4,NA,TRBJ2-7,few,CASRIQGSSYNEQYF,TGTGCCAGCAGGATACAGGGAAGCTCCTACAATGAGCAGTACTTC
TRBV6-2/TRBV6-3,NA,TRBJ2-7,NA,CASSYSKGTHYEQYF,TGTGCCAGCAGTTACTCGAAGGGGACCCACTACGAGCAGTACTTC
TRBV12-3/TRBV12-4,NA,TRBJ2-3,few,CASSLQLLGTQYF,TGTGCCAGCAGTTTACAGTTGTTAGGTACGCAGTATTTT
TRBV28,NA,TRBJ2-5,NA,CASSDSLRETQYF,TGTGCCAGCAGTGACAGTTTAAGAGAGACCCAGTACTTC
TRBV12-3/TRBV12-4,TRBD1,TRBJ1-2,NA,CASSPTGGRVKGYTF,TGTGCCAGCAGCCCCACAGGGGGCAGGGTCAAAGGCTACACCTTC
TRBV12-3/TRBV12-4,TRBD2,TRBJ2-7,NA,CASSRLAGDHNEQYF,TGTGCCAGCAGTCGACTAGCGGGGGACCACAATGAGCAGTACTTC
TRBV6-2/TRBV6-3,NA,TRBJ1-2,NA,CASRDHSGDYGYTF,TGTGCCAGCAGGGACCACTCCGGGGACTATGGCTACACCTTC
TRBV7-2,TRBD2,TRBJ2-1,few,CASSPKLAATGIYNEQFF,TGTGCCAGCAGCCCCAAGCTAGCGGCTACCGGCATCTACAATGAGCAGTTCTTC
TRBV28,TRBD1,TRBJ2-4,few,CASSLGTGRGVGAKNIQYF,TGTGCCAGCAGCCTAGGGACAGGGAGAGGTGTTGGAGCCAAAAACATTCAGTACTTC